Presented here are 5 T cell receptor beta chains from one specimen sequenced in a study of regulatory T cells in long-lasting Graves disease. Arm-PCR of CDR3 regions with iRepertoire HTBI primers generated TCR beta libraries. TCRdb itself ran the multiplex PCR reads through MiXCR, one entry per CDR3 protein. The sample carries some 370,000 distinct CDR3 sequences, approximately 25% recorded once. The time point is: persistent/refractory GD, antithyroid drugs over 5 years with positive TRAb. The TCR library was prepared using RNA isolated from PBMCs. Specimen: peripheral blood mononuclear cells (PBMCs), collected when the disease was refractory, from a patient treated with antithyroid drugs. The receptors originated from a woman in her 40s with Graves disease.

The chain employs TRBV20-1 and TRBJ2-7; 10 bases are a match to TRBD2. This CDR3 is 14 amino acids long. In germline, CDR1 is DFQATT, CDR2 SNEGSKA (reference sequence). V lost 2 bases, J lost 2 bases, and 3 bases stayed unmatched. The CDR3 loop reads CSARWLAGAYEQYF. The CDR3 nucleotides read TGCAGTGCTAGATGGCTAGCGGGAGCCTACGAGCAGTACTTC.

This clonotype was counted at least ten times. The chain joins TRBV12-3 or TRBV12-4 to TRBJ2-7, with D tentatively TRBD1 (6 bases). The V end was cut by 6 bases, the J end by 0 bases, with 15 bases between. The CDR3 sequence is 15 residues long. The CDR3 DNA is TGTGCCAGCAGCCCCAGGGGCGGCAGCTCCTACGAGCAGTACTTC. It yields the protein CASSPRGGSSYEQYF.

There are many counts of this clonotype. The chain uses TRBV25-1 and TRBJ2-2; 7 bases map to TRBD1. The V gene end was trimmed by 1 base and the J gene end by 0 bases; junction bases not matched to a gene: 8. The CDR3 spans 18 residues. Germline V CDR1 and CDR2: MGHDK, SYGVNS. The CDR3 reads CASSELGMGQSNTGELFF. The CDR3 DNA reads as TGTGCCAGCAGTGAATTGGGGATGGGACAGTCGAACACCGGGGAGCTGTTTTTT.

This clonotype came up many times. The chain is built from TRBV11-2 and TRBJ2-6, with D possibly TRBD1 on 6 matching bases. Germline loops: CDR1 SGHAT, CDR2 FQNNGV. The CDR3 runs 16 residues. V lost 9 bases and J 4 bases, leaving 19 bases between the germline ends. The CDR3 sequence is CASPRTVPGGANVLTF. CDR3 sequence (DNA): TGTGCCAGTCCCCGGACAGTTCCGGGGGGGGCCAACGTCCTGACTTTC.

Ten or more counts support this clonotype. This chain uses TRBV27 with TRBJ1-2; tentatively, D is TRBD1 (6 bases). The germline gives CDR1 MNHEY, CDR2 SMNVEV (reference sequence). Trimming shortened V by 6 bases and J by 3 bases, and 14 bases separated the two germline ends. The CDR3 is 14 amino acids. CDR3 loop: CASRTWDKDYGYTF. CDR3 DNA: TGTGCCAGCAGGACCTGGGACAAAGACTATGGCTACACCTTC.